What follows is one TCR beta chain and its context. Its target is unknown. This sample stems from a study of regulatory T cells in long-lasting Graves disease. Library construction for TCR beta used iRepertoire HTBI primers and Arm-PCR of CDR3 regions. Under the authors' procedure: Taken together, the samples had 60 or so TRBV and 14 TRBJ segments identified. TCRdb recomputed calls from the multiplex PCR reads with MiXCR, one row per CDR3 protein. The V and J calls shown here were made by TCRdb, not taken from the authors' results. The data show hundreds of thousands of distinct CDR3 sequences, less than 20% seen once. Documented time point: newly diagnosed GD, antithyroid drugs for less than 3 months. From PBMCs, RNA was extracted and then used to make the TCR library. The V end was cut by 5 bases, the J end by 12 bases, with 17 bases between. This CDR3 has 12 residues. Study findings and constraints: Persistent patients shared 2,500 to 3,000 public clonotypes among themselves. Newly diagnosed patients shared fewer, at roughly 970. Investigators studied peripheral blood only, not thyroid tissue. Persistent disease favored TRBV28, TRBJ1-2 and TRBJ2-5.

The data also belong to a second study, concerning T cells in Graves' hyperthyroidism and ophthalmopathy.

The V and J genes are TRBV12-3 or TRBV12-4 and TRBJ2-7, with unresolved D. The sequences come from peripheral blood mononuclear cells (PBMCs), collected at new diagnosis, from a patient treated with antithyroid drugs. The clonotype was recovered from a woman aged 25 to 45 with Graves disease. CDR3 amino acids: CASSTLDRSLYF. CDR3 bases: TGTGCCAGCAGTACACTTGATAGGTCGTTGTACTTC.